A selection of T cell receptor beta chains follows, all from one sample in a study of shared clonotypes between healthy human individuals. Profiled with immunoSEQ multiplex PCR; TCRdb holds only in-frame clones, not every one. The sample includes 400,000 to 500,000 clones, roughly 85% of them seen just once. The sequenced material came from PBMCs. The origin of the receptors is a woman aged 40 to 50 in good health. Some clones in this sample may be carry-over from other donors' samples. The CDR3 runs from the conserved cysteine through the conserved F or W. A D gene is named only where the DNA matches it firmly. Not all rows give a size; the values are once, few, many and, for expanded clones, a class.

abundance: -; d_gene: -; v_gene: TRBV7-8; j_gene: TRBJ1-1; CDR3aa: CASSQGPGLDTEAFF; CDR3nt: TGTGCCAGCAGCCAGGGACCAGGTCTCGACACTGAAGCTTTCTTT
abundance: -; d_gene: TRBD1; v_gene: TRBV5-1; j_gene: TRBJ1-2; CDR3aa: CASNLNPGGDYGYTF; CDR3nt: TGCGCCAGCAACTTAAATCCAGGGGGGGACTATGGCTACACCTTC
abundance: -; d_gene: TRBD1; v_gene: TRBV7-6; j_gene: TRBJ2-7; CDR3aa: CASSSGTGREQYF; CDR3nt: TGTGCCAGCAGCTCTGGGACAGGGAGAGAGCAGTACTTC
abundance: -; d_gene: -; v_gene: TRBV11-1; j_gene: TRBJ2-7; CDR3aa: CASSLDQGNSYEQYF; CDR3nt: TGTGCCAGCAGCTTAGACCAGGGTAACTCCTACGAGCAGTACTTC
abundance: -; d_gene: -; v_gene: TRBV28; j_gene: TRBJ2-3; CDR3aa: CASTFLALTSFTDTQYF; CDR3nt: TGTGCCAGCACCTTTTTGGCCCTGACTAGTTTCACAGATACGCAGTATTTT
abundance: -; d_gene: -; v_gene: TRBV5-1; j_gene: TRBJ2-1; CDR3aa: CASSLDRNSAFNEQFF; CDR3nt: TGCGCCAGCAGCTTGGACAGAAATAGTGCTTTCAATGAGCAGTTCTTC
abundance: -; d_gene: -; v_gene: TRBV18; j_gene: TRBJ2-6; CDR3aa: CASSPTLFSGANVLTF; CDR3nt: TGTGCCAGCTCACCCACTTTATTCTCTGGGGCCAACGTCCTGACTTTC
abundance: -; d_gene: -; v_gene: TRBV29-1; j_gene: TRBJ1-1; CDR3aa: CSVGRTVEAFF; CDR3nt: TGCAGCGTCGGAAGGACAGTTGAAGCTTTCTTT
abundance: -; d_gene: TRBD1; v_gene: TRBV2; j_gene: TRBJ1-1; CDR3aa: CASSDRQGAEAFF; CDR3nt: TGTGCCAGCAGTGACCGACAGGGCGCTGAAGCTTTCTTT
abundance: -; d_gene: -; v_gene: TRBV18; j_gene: TRBJ1-1; CDR3aa: CASSPRVDTEAFF; CDR3nt: TGTGCCAGCTCACCAAGGGTGGACACTGAAGCTTTCTTT
abundance: -; d_gene: -; v_gene: TRBV28; j_gene: TRBJ1-1; CDR3aa: CASRLPGTEAFF; CDR3nt: TGTGCCAGCAGACTACCGGGGACTGAAGCTTTCTTT
abundance: -; d_gene: -; v_gene: TRBV9; j_gene: TRBJ2-3; CDR3aa: CASSAQGSTDTQYF; CDR3nt: TGTGCCAGCAGCGCCCAGGGAAGCACAGATACGCAGTATTTT
abundance: -; d_gene: -; v_gene: TRBV5-4; j_gene: TRBJ2-3; CDR3aa: CASSARVADTDTQYF; CDR3nt: TGTGCCAGCAGCGCGAGGGTTGCGGACACAGATACGCAGTATTTT
abundance: -; d_gene: TRBD2; v_gene: TRBV5-1; j_gene: TRBJ2-1; CDR3aa: CASSLAGGTSERIEQFF; CDR3nt: TGCGCCAGCAGCTTGGCCGGGGGGACTAGCGAGAGAATTGAGCAGTTCTTC
abundance: -; d_gene: TRBD2; v_gene: TRBV5-4; j_gene: TRBJ2-6; CDR3aa: CASSLPPRGGGANVLTF; CDR3nt: TGTGCCAGCAGCTTGCCCCCTCGGGGGGGAGGGGCCAACGTCCTGACTTTC
abundance: -; d_gene: TRBD1; v_gene: TRBV30; j_gene: TRBJ1-4; CDR3aa: CAWNQAGGFPATNEKLFF; CDR3nt: TGTGCCTGGAACCAGGCAGGGGGCTTCCCAGCAACTAATGAAAAACTGTTTTTT
abundance: -; d_gene: -; v_gene: TRBV10-2; j_gene: TRBJ2-7; CDR3aa: CASSGTGYGARGYEQYF; CDR3nt: TGCGCCAGCAGTGGGACTGGCTACGGGGCCCGCGGCTACGAGCAGTACTTC
abundance: -; d_gene: -; v_gene: TRBV2; j_gene: TRBJ1-3; CDR3aa: CASGLATGWGNTIYF; CDR3nt: TGTGCCAGCGGACTTGCTACAGGGTGGGGAAACACCATATATTTT
abundance: -; d_gene: TRBD1; v_gene: TRBV6-5; j_gene: TRBJ2-7; CDR3aa: CASSYSDRDPYEQYF; CDR3nt: TGTGCCAGCAGTTACTCGGACAGGGACCCCTACGAGCAGTACTTC
abundance: many; d_gene: -; v_gene: TRBV27; j_gene: TRBJ2-3; CDR3aa: CASSLWETSTDTQYF; CDR3nt: TGTGCCAGCAGTTTATGGGAAACTAGCACAGATACGCAGTATTTT
abundance: -; d_gene: -; v_gene: TRBV19; j_gene: TRBJ1-1; CDR3aa: CASSITFHEAFF; CDR3nt: TGTGCCAGTAGTATCACGTTCCACGAAGCTTTCTTT
abundance: -; d_gene: TRBD1; v_gene: TRBV15; j_gene: TRBJ2-7; CDR3aa: CATSRQTGVYEQYF; CDR3nt: TGTGCCACCAGCCGTCAGACAGGGGTCTACGAGCAGTACTTC
abundance: -; d_gene: -; v_gene: TRBV30; j_gene: TRBJ2-2; CDR3aa: CAWSVNHGAGELFF; CDR3nt: TGTGCCTGGAGTGTTAATCACGGGGCCGGGGAGCTGTTTTTT
abundance: -; d_gene: -; v_gene: TRBV5-5; j_gene: TRBJ1-5; CDR3aa: CASSLVAVQILASNQPQHF; CDR3nt: TGTGCCAGCAGCTTGGTGGCTGTCCAAATACTAGCTAGCAATCAGCCCCAGCATTTT
abundance: many; d_gene: -; v_gene: TRBV2; j_gene: TRBJ1-1; CDR3aa: CASSEVGRNTEAFF; CDR3nt: TGTGCCAGCAGTGAGGTCGGGCGGAACACTGAAGCTTTCTTT
abundance: -; d_gene: -; v_gene: TRBV5-6; j_gene: TRBJ2-3; CDR3aa: CASRSWGRTDTQYF; CDR3nt: TGTGCCAGCAGGAGTTGGGGCCGCACAGATACGCAGTATTTT
abundance: few; d_gene: -; v_gene: TRBV27; j_gene: TRBJ2-7; CDR3aa: CASSPTGPYEQYF; CDR3nt: TGTGCCAGCAGTCCGACAGGACCGTACGAGCAGTACTTC